What follows are 10 T cell receptor beta chains derived from one specimen sequenced in a study of blood T cell repertoires in COVID-19. Assay used: immunoSEQ multiplex PCR; TCRdb lists only in-frame clones, some missing. The sample carries roughly 200,000 clones, about 85% recorded once. The sequencing sample was made of peripheral blood. Receptors originate from a woman aged 80 or over with acute or convalescent COVID-19.

The rearrangement joins TRBV7-2 to TRBJ2-5, with D perhaps TRBD2 (5 bases). The V end was cut by 1 base, the J end by 1 base, with 13 bases between. Looked up from germline, CDR1 is SGHTA and CDR2 is FQGNSA. This CDR3 contains 16 residues. The CDR3 is CASSLDGRWSQETQYF. Written as DNA, the CDR3 is TGTGCCAGCAGCTTAGATGGGAGATGGAGCCAAGAGACCCAGTACTTC.

Only a few counts were recorded for this clone. The chain employs TRBV4-2 and TRBJ1-1; 8 bases are a match to TRBD1. The CDR3 has 15 amino acids. Per the germline V gene, CDR1 is LGHNA and CDR2 is YNFKEQ. Losses at the gene ends were 0 bases for V and 6 bases for J; bases not matched to a gene: 6. The CDR3 sequence: CASSQEIQGASEAFF. The CDR3 DNA reads TGTGCCAGCAGCCAAGAAATCCAGGGGGCGTCTGAAGCTTTCTTT.

The chain links TRBV6-1 to TRBJ1-2, with D possibly being TRBD1 (6 bases). Trimming removed 0 bases from V and 3 bases from J, with 11 bases in between. CDR1 MNHNS and CDR2 SASEGT come from the germline V gene. There are 15 residues in the CDR3. DNA of the CDR3: TGTGCCAGCAGTGAAGCCCTACAGGGAGACTATGGCTACACCTTC. As protein: CASSEALQGDYGYTF.

The gene calls are TRBV9 and TRBJ2-1; TRBD2 aligns across 11 bases. The V gene end was trimmed by 3 bases and the J gene end by 3 bases; junction bases not matched to a gene: 5. Germline CDR1 reads SGDLS; CDR2 reads YYNGEE. The CDR3 runs 16 residues. The CDR3 DNA reads as TGTGCCAGCAGCGCTACCGGGACTAGCGGCTACAATGAGCAGTTCTTC. This sequence encodes CASSATGTSGYNEQFF.

V and J are TRBV29-1 and TRBJ2-1; 7 bases map to TRBD2. Looked up from germline, CDR1 is SQVTM and CDR2 is ANQGSEA. The CDR3 totals 14 residues. Germline trimming cut 7 bases from V and 4 bases from J; bases unmatched to any gene: 10. The DNA for the CDR3 is TGCAGCGAGATCCCAGCGGGAACATACAATGAGCAGTTCTTC. Translating it yields CSEIPAGTYNEQFF.

The chain joins TRBV18 to TRBJ2-7; D possibly corresponds to TRBD2 (6 bases). CDR3 length: 14 amino acids. The germline V gene has CDR1 KGHSH and CDR2 LQKENI. Trimming removed 4 bases at V and 3 bases at J, with 13 bases between. CDR3 sequence reads: CASSLAAGLYEQYF. The CDR3 nucleotides are TGTGCCAGCTCACTAGCGGCAGGGCTCTACGAGCAGTACTTC.

V and J are TRBV19 and TRBJ1-5, with D possibly being TRBD1 (5 bases). The CDR3 length is 14 residues. Between the trimmed V and J ends, which lost 5 bases and 6 bases, there was a span of 14 bases. The germline V gene encodes CDR1 LNHDA and CDR2 SQIVND (reference sequence). CDR3 loop: CASSPRTPSQPQHF. CDR3 nucleotides: TGTGCCAGTAGTCCACGGACACCAAGTCAGCCCCAGCATTTT.

This chain connects TRBV7-8 to TRBJ1-2; a possible D gene is TRBD1 (6 bases). V lost 1 base to trimming and J lost 1 base, with 13 bases between them. The germline gives CDR1 SGHVS, CDR2 FQNEAQ. The CDR3 length is 16 residues. The CDR3 is CASSLEGEPFNYGYTF. Written as DNA, the CDR3 is TGTGCCAGCAGCTTAGAGGGGGAACCTTTTAACTATGGCTACACCTTC. The variable domain in full, with the rest retrieved from reference TRBV7-8 and TRBJ1-2, is GAGVSQSPRYKVAKRGQDVALRCDPISGHVSLFWYQQALGQGPEFLTYFQNEAQLDKSGLPSDRFFAERPEGSVSTLKIQRTQQEDSAVYLCASSLEGEPFNYGYTFGSGTRLTVV.

The chain carries TRBV19 and TRBJ2-3; 9 bases map to TRBD2. The CDR3 runs to 15 residues. Germline assignment: CDR1 LNHDA and CDR2 SQIVND (reference sequence). With 5 bases clipped from V and 3 bases from J, the junction kept 6 bases outside the gene matches. The chain's CDR3 is CASSLGTSITDTQYF. CDR3 sequence (DNA): TGTGCCAGTAGTCTTGGGACTAGCATTACAGATACGCAGTATTTT.

This clone was observed once. The chain carries TRBV30 and TRBJ1-4, with TRBD1 matching 8 bases. With 0 bases clipped from V and 1 base from J, the junction kept 1 base outside the gene matches. The germline gives CDR1 GTSNPN, CDR2 SVGIG (reference sequence). The CDR3 covers 15 residues. CDR3 protein: CAWSVQGVTNEKLFF. CDR3 in DNA: TGTGCCTGGAGTGTACAGGGGGTAACTAATGAAAAACTGTTTTTT.